What follows describes a single T cell receptor beta chain. The data derive from a study of shared clonotypes between healthy human individuals. Only in-frame clones appear in the TCRdb table, and some are missing; sequencing was by immunoSEQ multiplex PCR. The repertoire consists of hundreds of thousands of clones, with around 80% occurring once and the leading ten covering 10% to 15%. Germline V lookup: CDR1 GTSNPN, CDR2 SVGIG (reference sequence). V lost 6 bases to trimming and J lost 5 bases; unmatched junction nucleotides: 7. This CDR3 comprises 14 residues. Input material: PBMCs. This sequence joins TRBV30 and TRBJ2-5, with TRBD2 identical over 12 bases. This receptor was taken from a woman between 35 and 50 years old in good health. Some clones in this sample may be carry-over from other donors' samples. The CDR3 coding sequence is TGTGCCTGCCCCGCACTAGCGGGAGGTGAGACCCAGTACTTC. This gives the protein CACPALAGGETQYF.